Listed here is a single TCR beta chain. Antigen: not known. Both 60 Vbeta primers and 13 Jbeta primers went into the PCR. Assay used: immunoSEQ multiplex PCR; TCRdb lists only in-frame clones, some missing. The repertoire holds roughly 160,000 clones, with 80% to 90% as singletons. This specimen belongs to a study of cytomegalovirus exposure and HLA in healthy donors. Study-wide results and caveats: A further, later analysis showed that HLA-associated TCR beta chains (compared with equally common others) were more clonally expanded. Accurate prediction of most subjects' HLA-A and HLA-B alleles from TCR beta sequences was reported.

With V trimmed by 2 bases and J by 6 bases, 2 bases remained unmatched. Germline V gene sequence: CDR1 MRHNA, CDR2 SNTAGT. The length of the CDR3 is 13 residues. The V call is TRBV6-4, the J call TRBJ2-3; TRBD1 matches 7 bases. The sequenced material came from PBMCs. This receptor was taken from a man aged 18 to 29 in good health and CMV-seropositive. CDR3 residues: CASSDQQGDTQYF. The CDR3 region has the DNA TGTGCCAGCAGTGACCAACAGGGGGATACGCAGTATTTT.